Listed below are T cell receptor beta chains from one sample, sequenced in a study of T cell repertoires in cytomegalovirus infection. Using its own MiXCR run on the reads, TCRdb lists one record per CDR3 protein. The data show 150,000 to 200,000 distinct CDR3 sequences, with approximately 19% seen just once and around 3.1% held by the top ten. Sequencing was carried out using PBMCs. The receptors stem from a human donor in good health (CMV status not recorded). Some clones in this sample may be carry-over from other donors' samples. The CDR3 runs from the conserved cysteine through the conserved F or W. A D gene is named only where the DNA matches it firmly. The size field is filled for only some rows; it gives once, few, many or a size class.

len | j_gene | d_gene | v_gene | abundance | CDR3aa | CDR3nt
15 | TRBJ2-5 | TRBD1 | TRBV9 | - | CASSVAQGASETQYF | TGTGCCAGCAGCGTAGCCCAGGGGGCGTCAGAGACCCAGTACTTC
15 | TRBJ1-6 | - | TRBV27 | many | CASSFLTGAPSPLHF | TGTGCCAGCAGTTTCTTAACGGGGGCCCCCTCACCCCTCCACTTT
13 | TRBJ1-1 | - | TRBV18 | few | CASSPQGDTEAFF | TGTGCCAGCTCACCACAGGGGGACACTGAAGCTTTCTTT
16 | TRBJ1-6 | - | TRBV11-2 | - | CASTIGEGTYNSPLHF | TGTGCCAGCACCATCGGTGAGGGGACCTATAATTCACCCCTCCACTTT
15 | TRBJ2-7 | TRBD2 | TRBV11-2 | many | CASSLGREGYYEQYF | TGTGCCAGCAGCTTAGGGCGGGAGGGGTACTACGAGCAGTACTTC
15 | TRBJ2-7 | TRBD2 | TRBV7-9 | many | CASSPLGGRGDEQYF | TGTGCCAGCAGCCCCCTCGGGGGGAGGGGCGACGAGCAGTACTTC
16 | TRBJ1-3 | - | TRBV6-5 | few | CASSDFGRNSGNTIYF | TGTGCCAGCAGCGATTTCGGACGGAACTCTGGAAACACCATATATTTT
15 | TRBJ1-2 | TRBD1 | TRBV7-9 | - | CASSFGGGGGYGYTF | TGTGCCAGCAGCTTCGGAGGGGGCGGCGGTTATGGCTACACCTTC
17 | TRBJ2-1 | TRBD1 | TRBV12-3/TRBV12-4 | many | CASSLRDRGLAYNEQFF | TGTGCCAGCAGTTTAAGGGACAGGGGTCTGGCCTACAATGAGCAGTTCTTC
14 | TRBJ1-1 | TRBD1 | TRBV7-9 | few | CASSFRQGKAEAFF | TGTGCCAGCAGCTTCCGACAGGGAAAGGCTGAAGCTTTCTTT
14 | TRBJ2-5 | - | TRBV15 | few | CATSRVSSQETQYF | TGTGCCACCAGCAGAGTTTCATCTCAAGAGACCCAGTACTTC
13 | TRBJ1-5 | - | TRBV28 | - | CASSPISNQPQHF | TGTGCCAGCTCACCAATTAGCAATCAGCCCCAGCATTTT
15 | TRBJ1-4 | - | TRBV27 | - | CASSVNRVDNEKLFF | TGTGCCAGCAGTGTAAACAGGGTGGATAATGAAAAACTGTTTTTT
14 | TRBJ2-5 | TRBD1 | TRBV7-6 | few | CASSFTGGKETQYF | TGTGCCAGCAGCTTCACAGGGGGAAAAGAGACCCAGTACTTC
14 | TRBJ2-1 | TRBD2 | TRBV7-9 | - | CATGAGGDYNEQFF | TGTGCCACGGGCGCGGGGGGGGATTACAATGAGCAGTTCTTC
14 | TRBJ2-3 | - | TRBV7-2 | - | CASSVTTVTDTQYF | TGTGCCAGCAGCGTGACGACGGTCACAGATACGCAGTATTTT
15 | TRBJ2-7 | TRBD2 | TRBV7-2 | many | CASSSGLAGGYEQYF | TGTGCCAGCAGCTCGGGACTAGCGGGAGGCTACGAGCAGTACTTC
15 | TRBJ2-3 | - | TRBV19 | few | CASSITVSFTDTQYF | TGTGCCAGTAGTATCACAGTATCCTTTACAGATACGCAGTATTTT
13 | TRBJ2-7 | TRBD1 | TRBV5-1 | - | CASSTGGTYEQYF | TGCGCCAGCAGCACAGGGGGTACCTACGAGCAGTACTTC
13 | TRBJ1-5 | - | TRBV7-2 | - | CASNLQGGQPQHF | TGTGCCAGCAACTTGCAGGGAGGGCAGCCCCAGCATTTT
15 | TRBJ2-4 | - | TRBV30 | - | CAWSVGGRSKNIQYF | TGTGCCTGGAGTGTAGGTGGCCGATCCAAAAACATTCAGTACTTC
16 | TRBJ1-1 | - | TRBV6-2/TRBV6-3 | few | CASSSLTGSPNTEAFF | TGTGCCAGCAGTTCACTTACAGGGTCACCGAACACTGAAGCTTTCTTT
15 | TRBJ2-3 | - | TRBV12-3/TRBV12-4 | few | CASSLPGVSTDTQYF | TGTGCCAGCAGTTTACCTGGGGTAAGCACAGATACGCAGTATTTT
17 | TRBJ2-5 | - | TRBV7-2 | many | CASSHQGGSGNQETQYF | TGTGCCAGCAGCCACCAAGGGGGGAGCGGGAACCAAGAGACCCAGTACTTC
13 | TRBJ2-5 | - | TRBV27 | - | CASILHDWETQYF | TGTGCCAGCATCCTCCACGATTGGGAGACCCAGTACTTC
14 | TRBJ2-7 | TRBD1 | TRBV5-1 | - | CASSFLDRGYEQYF | TGCGCCAGCAGCTTCTTGGACAGGGGTTACGAGCAGTACTTC
15 | TRBJ1-2 | - | TRBV7-2 | few | CASSSRSGGFDGYTF | TGTGCCAGCAGCTCAAGGTCTGGGGGCTTCGATGGCTACACCTTC
17 | TRBJ2-3 | - | TRBV6-6 | - | CASSYSKESPTADTQYF | TGTGCCAGCAGTTACTCCAAGGAGTCACCCACCGCAGATACGCAGTATTTT
17 | TRBJ2-2 | - | TRBV7-2 | - | CASSLPHGGRYNGELFF | TGTGCCAGCAGCCTCCCACATGGGGGGCGCTACAACGGGGAGCTGTTTTTT
13 | TRBJ2-7 | - | TRBV28 | many | CASSYPVGYEQYF | TGTGCCAGCAGCTACCCAGTGGGCTACGAGCAGTACTTC
14 | TRBJ2-2 | - | TRBV20-1 | - | CSARYGVQTGELFF | TGCAGTGCTAGATATGGGGTTCAGACCGGGGAGCTGTTTTTT
15 | TRBJ2-7 | - | TRBV3-1 | once | CASSQEPSRSYEQYF | TGTGCCAGCAGCCAAGAGCCAAGCCGGTCCTACGAGCAGTACTTC
16 | TRBJ1-5 | TRBD1 | TRBV12-3/TRBV12-4 | many | CASSQQGAMGNQPQHF | TGTGCCAGCAGCCAACAGGGGGCGATGGGCAATCAGCCCCAGCATTTT
15 | TRBJ1-5 | TRBD1 | TRBV12-3/TRBV12-4 | many | CASSSQGAPNQPQHF | TGTGCCAGCAGTTCACAGGGGGCACCTAATCAGCCCCAGCATTTT
16 | TRBJ2-7 | TRBD1 | TRBV4-1 | - | CASSQKIGQGAYEQYF | TGCGCCAGCAGCCAGAAGATTGGACAGGGGGCCTACGAGCAGTACTTC
16 | TRBJ2-1 | TRBD2 | TRBV7-9 | many | CASSPTGTSGYNEQFF | TGTGCCAGCAGCCCGACCGGGACTAGCGGCTACAATGAGCAGTTCTTC
12 | TRBJ1-2 | - | TRBV18 | - | CASSPPARAYTF | TGTGCCAGCTCACCACCTGCTCGCGCCTACACCTTC
15 | TRBJ2-2 | TRBD1 | TRBV7-6 | many | CASSSGTGNTGELFF | TGTGCCAGCAGCTCCGGGACAGGGAACACCGGGGAGCTGTTTTTT
16 | TRBJ2-1 | - | TRBV7-2 | many | CASSLAGILSYNEQFF | TGTGCCAGCAGCTTAGCAGGGATTCTCTCCTACAATGAGCAGTTCTTC
14 | TRBJ2-1 | TRBD1 | TRBV5-1 | - | CASSGGTGYNEQFF | TGCGCCAGCAGCGGCGGGACAGGGTACAATGAGCAGTTCTTC
11 | TRBJ2-7 | - | TRBV7-9 | - | CASSQKNEQYF | TGTGCCAGCAGCCAAAAAAACGAGCAGTACTTC
16 | TRBJ1-4 | - | TRBV7-2 | many | CASSSGHLATNEKLFF | TGTGCCAGCAGCAGCGGACACCTTGCAACTAATGAAAAACTGTTTTTT
15 | TRBJ2-1 | TRBD1 | TRBV6-5 | - | CASSPGQGNYNEQFF | TGTGCCAGCAGTCCGGGACAGGGGAACTACAATGAGCAGTTCTTC
15 | TRBJ2-1 | - | TRBV19 | - | CASSIISSSYNEQFF | TGTGCCAGTAGTATAATCTCTAGCTCCTACAATGAGCAGTTCTTC
15 | TRBJ2-1 | - | TRBV12-3/TRBV12-4 | many | CASSFPGRKYNEQFF | TGTGCCAGCAGTTTCCCGGGACGCAAATACAATGAGCAGTTCTTC
10 | TRBJ1-1 | - | TRBV28 | - | CASSSLVAFF | TGTGCCAGCAGCTCCCTGGTCGCTTTCTTT
15 | TRBJ2-3 | - | TRBV19 | - | CASSIMGESTDTQYF | TGTGCCAGTAGTATAATGGGCGAGAGCACAGATACGCAGTATTTT
12 | TRBJ1-1 | TRBD1 | TRBV6-6 | few | CASGNRGSWAFF | TGTGCCAGCGGAAACAGGGGGTCGTGGGCTTTCTTT
15 | TRBJ2-4 | - | TRBV5-4 | few | CASSSKGVEVSFQYF | TGTGCCAGCAGCTCAAAGGGGGTAGAGGTCTCGTTTCAGTACTTC
15 | TRBJ1-1 | - | TRBV6-2/TRBV6-3 | - | CASSPLDSPGTEAFF | TGTGCCAGCAGTCCCTTGGACAGCCCGGGCACTGAAGCTTTCTTT
14 | TRBJ1-1 | - | TRBV7-2 | many | CASSLRGAKTEAFF | TGTGCCAGCAGCTTACGGGGGGCTAAGACTGAAGCTTTCTTT
15 | TRBJ1-2 | - | TRBV6-6 | few | CASSYTTGSNYGYTF | TGTGCCAGCAGTTATACCACAGGTTCTAACTATGGCTACACCTTC
16 | TRBJ1-3 | TRBD1 | TRBV12-3/TRBV12-4 | few | CASSFYRGRSGNTIYF | TGTGCCAGCAGTTTTTACAGGGGGCGTAGTGGAAACACCATATATTTT